The source of this TCR beta chain is a study of blood T cell repertoires in COVID-19. The CDR3 has 16 amino acids. Germline V gives CDR1 SGHDT, CDR2 YYEEEE. V lost 4 bases, J lost 2 bases, and 8 bases stayed unmatched. This clone was seen only once. The assay was immunoSEQ multiplex PCR, and TCRdb's table has in-frame clones only and misses some. Of some 240,000 clones in the sample, more than 65% were seen once. Sequenced input: peripheral blood. This chain links TRBV5-6 with TRBJ2-3; 9 bases line up with TRBD2. This TCR derives from a woman between 40 and 55 years old who had recovered from COVID-19. CDR3 DNA: TGTGCCAGCAGCCGAAGCGGGGGGAACCCCACAGATACGCAGTATTTT. This gives the protein CASSRSGGNPTDTQYF. Full variable domain (outside the CDR3, taken from reference TRBV5-6 and TRBJ2-3): DAGVTQSPTHLIKTRGQQVTLRCSPKSGHDTVSWYQQALGQGPQFIFQYYEEEERQRGNFPDRFSGHQFPNYSSELNVNALLLGDSALYLCASSRSGGNPTDTQYFGPGTRLTVL.